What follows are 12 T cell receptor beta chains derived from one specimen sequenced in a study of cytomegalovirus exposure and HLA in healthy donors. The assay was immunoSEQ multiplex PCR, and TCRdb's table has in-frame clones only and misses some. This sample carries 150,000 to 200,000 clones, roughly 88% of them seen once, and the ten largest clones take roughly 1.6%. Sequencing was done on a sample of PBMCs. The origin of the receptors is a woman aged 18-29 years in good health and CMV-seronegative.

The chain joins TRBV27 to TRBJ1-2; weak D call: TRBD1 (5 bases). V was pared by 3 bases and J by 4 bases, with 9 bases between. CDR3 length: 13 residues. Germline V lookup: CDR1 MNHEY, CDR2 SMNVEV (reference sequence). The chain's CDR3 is CASSLQGSYGYTF. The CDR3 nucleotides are TGTGCCAGCAGTTTGCAGGGTAGCTATGGCTACACCTTC.

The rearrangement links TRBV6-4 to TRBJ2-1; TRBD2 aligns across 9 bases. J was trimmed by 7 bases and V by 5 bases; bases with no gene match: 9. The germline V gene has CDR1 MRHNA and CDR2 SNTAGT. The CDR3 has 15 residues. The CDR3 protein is CASSSAGGGWNEQFF. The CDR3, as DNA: TGTGCCAGCAGTTCAGCGGGGGGCGGCTGGAATGAGCAGTTCTTC.

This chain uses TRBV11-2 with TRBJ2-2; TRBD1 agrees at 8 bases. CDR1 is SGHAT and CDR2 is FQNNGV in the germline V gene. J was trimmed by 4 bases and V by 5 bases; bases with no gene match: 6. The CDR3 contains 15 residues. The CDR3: CASSPRTGSTGELFF. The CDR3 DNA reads TGTGCCAGCAGCCCGAGGACAGGGTCCACCGGGGAGCTGTTTTTT. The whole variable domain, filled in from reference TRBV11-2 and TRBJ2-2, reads EAGVAQSPRYKIIEKRQSVAFWCNPISGHATLYWYQQILGQGPKLLIQFQNNGVVDDSQLPKDRFSAERLKGVDSTLKIQPAKLEDSAVYLCASSPRTGSTGELFFGEGSRLTVL.

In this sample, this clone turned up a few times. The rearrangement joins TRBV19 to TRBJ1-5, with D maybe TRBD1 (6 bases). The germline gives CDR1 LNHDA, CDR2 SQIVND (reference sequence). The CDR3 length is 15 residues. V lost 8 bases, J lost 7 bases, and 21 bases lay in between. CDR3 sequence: CASAYRGGGNQPQHF. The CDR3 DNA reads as TGTGCCAGTGCATACCGAGGGGGGGGTAACCAGCCCCAGCATTTT.

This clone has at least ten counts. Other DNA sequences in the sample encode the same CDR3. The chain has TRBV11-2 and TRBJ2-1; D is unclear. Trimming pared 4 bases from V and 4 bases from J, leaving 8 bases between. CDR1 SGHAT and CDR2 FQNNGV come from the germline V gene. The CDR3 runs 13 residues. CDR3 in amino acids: CASSSPRYNEQFF. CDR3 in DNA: TGTGCCAGCAGCTCCCCTAGGTACAATGAGCAGTTCTTC.

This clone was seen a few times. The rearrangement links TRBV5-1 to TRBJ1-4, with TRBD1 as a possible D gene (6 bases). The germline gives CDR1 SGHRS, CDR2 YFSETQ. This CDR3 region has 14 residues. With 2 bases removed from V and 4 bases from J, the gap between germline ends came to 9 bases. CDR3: CASSLGDNNEKLFF. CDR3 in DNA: TGCGCCAGCAGCTTAGGGGACAATAATGAAAAACTGTTTTTT.

CDR3 DNA: TGCGCCAGCAGTGGGACTCCCGGGGTACTTTACGAGCAGTACTTC. Translated, it gives CASSGTPGVLYEQYF. The chain uses TRBV10-1 and TRBJ2-7, with D possibly being TRBD2 (5 bases). The CDR3 sequence is 15 residues long. Trimming pared 4 bases from V and 4 bases from J, leaving 17 bases between. Germline values: CDR1 WNHNN, CDR2 SYGVQD (reference sequence).

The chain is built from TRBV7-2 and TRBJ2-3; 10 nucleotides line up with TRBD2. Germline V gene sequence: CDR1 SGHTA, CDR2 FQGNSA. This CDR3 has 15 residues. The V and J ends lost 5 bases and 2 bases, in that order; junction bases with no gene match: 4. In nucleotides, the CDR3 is TGTGCCAGCAGCCGCAGCGGGAGGGCCACAGATACGCAGTATTTT. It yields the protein CASSRSGRATDTQYF.

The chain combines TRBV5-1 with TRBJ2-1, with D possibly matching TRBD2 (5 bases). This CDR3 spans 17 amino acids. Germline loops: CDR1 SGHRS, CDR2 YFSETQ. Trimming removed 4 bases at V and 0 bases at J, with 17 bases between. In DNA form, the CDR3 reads TGCGCCAGCAGCCTCAAAGAGGGCTTGAGCTCCTACAATGAGCAGTTCTTC. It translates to CASSLKEGLSSYNEQFF.

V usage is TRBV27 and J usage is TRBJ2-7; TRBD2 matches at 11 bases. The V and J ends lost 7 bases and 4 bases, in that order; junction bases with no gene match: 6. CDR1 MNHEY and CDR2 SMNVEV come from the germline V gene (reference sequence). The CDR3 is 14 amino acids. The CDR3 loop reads CASMETSGTYEQYF. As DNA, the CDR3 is TGTGCCAGCATGGAGACTAGCGGGACATACGAGCAGTACTTC.

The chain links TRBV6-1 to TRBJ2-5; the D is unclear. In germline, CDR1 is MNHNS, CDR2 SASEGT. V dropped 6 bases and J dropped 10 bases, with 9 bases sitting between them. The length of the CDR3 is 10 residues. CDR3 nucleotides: TGTGCCAGCAGCGAGGCTTGCCAGTACTTC. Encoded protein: CASSEACQYF.

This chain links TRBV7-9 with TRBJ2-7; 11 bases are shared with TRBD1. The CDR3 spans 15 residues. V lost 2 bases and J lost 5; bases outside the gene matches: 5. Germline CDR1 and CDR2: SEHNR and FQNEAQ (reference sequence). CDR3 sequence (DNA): TGTGCCAGCAGCTTACGGACAGGGGGCTTAGACGAGCAGTACTTC. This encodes CASSLRTGGLDEQYF.